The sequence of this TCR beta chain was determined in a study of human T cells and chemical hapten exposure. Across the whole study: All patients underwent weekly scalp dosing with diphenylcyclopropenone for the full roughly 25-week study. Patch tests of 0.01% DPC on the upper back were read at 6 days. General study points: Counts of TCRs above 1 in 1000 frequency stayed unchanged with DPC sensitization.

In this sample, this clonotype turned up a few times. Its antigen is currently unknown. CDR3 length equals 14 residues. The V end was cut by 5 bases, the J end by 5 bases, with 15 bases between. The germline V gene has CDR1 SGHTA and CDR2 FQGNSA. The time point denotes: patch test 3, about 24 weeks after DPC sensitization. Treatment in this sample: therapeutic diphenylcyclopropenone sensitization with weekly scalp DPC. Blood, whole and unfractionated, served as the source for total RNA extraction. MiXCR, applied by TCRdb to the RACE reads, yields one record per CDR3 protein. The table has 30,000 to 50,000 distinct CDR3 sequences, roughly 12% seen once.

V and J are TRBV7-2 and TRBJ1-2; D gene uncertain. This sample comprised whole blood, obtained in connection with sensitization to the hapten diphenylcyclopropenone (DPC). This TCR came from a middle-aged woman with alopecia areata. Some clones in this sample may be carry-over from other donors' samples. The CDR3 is CASSPPWRDYGYTF. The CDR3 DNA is TGTGCCAGCAGCCCGCCCTGGAGGGATTATGGCTACACCTTC.